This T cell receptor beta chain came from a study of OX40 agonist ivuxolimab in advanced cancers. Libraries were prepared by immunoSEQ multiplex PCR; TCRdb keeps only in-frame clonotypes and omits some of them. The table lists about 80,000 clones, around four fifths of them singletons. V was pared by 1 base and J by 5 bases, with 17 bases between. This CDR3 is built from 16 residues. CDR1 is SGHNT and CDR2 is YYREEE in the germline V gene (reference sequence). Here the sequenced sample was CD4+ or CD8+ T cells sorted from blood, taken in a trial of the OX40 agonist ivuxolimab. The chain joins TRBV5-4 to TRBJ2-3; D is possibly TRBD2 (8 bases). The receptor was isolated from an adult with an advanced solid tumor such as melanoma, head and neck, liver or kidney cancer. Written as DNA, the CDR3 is TGTGCCAGCAGCTTGACGAAGGGGGCGGGGGGAGATACGCAGTATTTT. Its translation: CASSLTKGAGGDTQYF.